The 13 T cell receptor beta chains listed next were all sequenced from one sample in a study of shared clonotypes between healthy human individuals. The repertoire was sequenced with immunoSEQ multiplex PCR; TCRdb's copy has only in-frame clones and lacks some. The table includes millions of clones, over 85% detected once. The sample consisted of naive CD4+ T cells sorted from blood. The subset is: CD45RA+ positively selected. All receptors come from a man between 18 and 29 years old in good health.

The J gene is TRBJ2-1, the V gene TRBV7-3, with D possibly called TRBD1 or TRBD2 (5 bases each). Looked up from germline, CDR1 is SGHTA and CDR2 is FQGTGA. The CDR3 length is 15 residues. V was pared by 5 bases and J by 4 bases, with 15 bases between. The CDR3 DNA sequence: TGTGCCAGCAGCGCCTCCGGGACGCATTACAATGAGCAGTTCTTC. Translation: CASSASGTHYNEQFF. Using reference TRBV7-3 and TRBJ2-1 for the parts outside the CDR3, the full variable domain is GAGVSQTPSNKVTEKGKYVELRCDPISGHTALYWYRQSLGQGPEFLIYFQGTGAADDSGLPNDRFFAVRPEGSVSTLKIQRTERGDSAVYLCASSASGTHYNEQFFGPGTRLTVL.

The chain uses TRBV30 and TRBJ1-5, with unresolved D. Germline lookup yields CDR1 GTSNPN and CDR2 SVGIG (reference sequence). V lost 7 bases to trimming and J lost 7 bases, with 20 bases between them. The CDR3 consists of 14 residues. CDR3 in DNA: TGTGCCTCGGAACTGAAGGGAGGGAACCAGCCCCAGCATTTT. Its protein is CASELKGGNQPQHF.

This chain joins TRBV2 and TRBJ1-4; 8 nucleotides line up with TRBD1. The CDR3 has 12 residues. CDR1 is SNHLY, CDR2 FYNNEI, per germline. V was clipped by 10 bases and J by 8 bases; unmatched bases: 6. DNA for the CDR3: TGTGCCACGACAGGGGACAGCGAAAAACTGTTTTTT. This encodes CATTGDSEKLFF.

The V gene is TRBV10-2, the J gene TRBJ2-5, with 8 bases identical to TRBD1. The J segment lost 5 bases and the V segment lost 5 bases, leaving 7 bases of the junction unmatched. CDR1 is WSHSY, CDR2 SAAADI, per germline. CDR3 length: 14 amino acids. The CDR3 coding sequence is TGCGCCAGCAGTCAACAGAGGACAGGGGAGACCCAGTACTTC. This encodes CASSQQRTGETQYF.

The count of this clone is one. The J gene is TRBJ1-3, the V gene TRBV27; D might be TRBD1 (6 bases). In germline, CDR1 is MNHEY, CDR2 SMNVEV (reference sequence). The CDR3 has 17 residues. V dropped 5 bases and J dropped 5 bases, with 22 bases sitting between them. The CDR3 loop is CASSAIGSNRERNTIYF. The CDR3 DNA reads TGTGCCAGCAGTGCAATTGGTAGTAACAGGGAAAGAAACACCATATATTTT.

This chain connects TRBV7-9 to TRBJ1-4; 7 bases fit TRBD1. The CDR3 contains 14 residues. The germline V gene has CDR1 SEHNR and CDR2 FQNEAQ (reference sequence). With 7 bases clipped from V and 8 bases from J, the junction kept 10 bases outside the gene matches. The CDR3 DNA follows: TGTGCCAGCACCGCGGGACAGCTATACGAAAAACTGTTTTTT. Protein: CASTAGQLYEKLFF.

The V and J genes are TRBV6-5 and TRBJ2-7; TRBD2 matches at 8 bases. The J segment lost 6 bases and the V segment lost 10 bases, leaving 8 bases of the junction unmatched. The CDR3 consists of 12 residues. Germline CDR1 is MNHEY and CDR2 is SVGAGI. DNA of the CDR3: TGTGCCACCTCCCGAGCGGGGGCCGAGCAGTACTTC. It codes for CATSRAGAEQYF.

The chain links TRBV7-6 to TRBJ2-5, with a possible D match to TRBD2 (7 bases). The CDR3 runs to 17 residues. Trimming removed 4 bases from V and 3 bases from J, with 21 bases in between. Germline V gene sequence: CDR1 SGHVS, CDR2 FNYEAQ. In DNA, the CDR3 is TGTGCCAGCAGCTACGTACGGGGCGGGGGCCAAAAAGAGACCCAGTACTTC. Amino acid sequence: CASSYVRGGGQKETQYF.

The gene calls are TRBV27 and TRBJ2-7; D uncertain. The CDR3 loop spans 16 amino acids. Trimming pared 4 bases from V and 3 bases from J, leaving 19 bases between. From germline, CDR1 is MNHEY and CDR2 SMNVEV (reference sequence). The CDR3 region has the DNA TGTGCCAGCAGTTCCGGGTCCCTTTACTTGAACTACGAGCAGTACTTC. It yields the protein CASSSGSLYLNYEQYF.

This clone was observed once. This chain connects TRBV28 to TRBJ1-5; perhaps TRBD1 as D (5 bases). The CDR3 is 16 residues long. Between the trimmed V and J ends, which lost 2 bases and 5 bases, there was a span of 16 bases. CDR1 is MDHEN and CDR2 is SYDVKM in the germline V gene. The CDR3 coding sequence is TGTGCCAGCAGTTTAACCGCGGGGCGCGGGGATCAGCCCCAGCATTTT. As protein: CASSLTAGRGDQPQHF.

The CDR3 loop is CASSLEPKYEQYF. Here the CDR3 DNA reads TGTGCCAGCAGCTTAGAACCGAAATACGAGCAGTACTTC. The chain carries TRBV7-2 and TRBJ2-5; D is unclear. The last part of the DNA fits TRBJ2-7 better; the J call may be wrong. The germline V gene encodes CDR1 SGHTA and CDR2 FQGNSA. The CDR3 has 13 amino acids.

The J gene is TRBJ2-7, the V gene TRBV7-9, with TRBD1 matching over 8 bases. Trimming cost V 5 bases and J 6 bases; bases outside gene matches: 12. The CDR3 is 15 amino acids. Germline V gene data show CDR1 as SEHNR and CDR2 as FQNEAQ (reference sequence). The CDR3 bases are TGTGCCAGCAGCACTCAAGTGGCAGGGGGCGCCGAGCAGTACTTC. Encoded protein: CASSTQVAGGAEQYF. Combining the CDR3 with reference TRBV7-9 and TRBJ2-7 gives the whole variable domain DTGVSQNPRHKITKRGQNVTFRCDPISEHNRLYWYRQTLGQGPEFLTYFQNEAQLEKSRLLSDRFSAERPKGSFSTLEIQRTEQGDSAMYLCASSTQVAGGAEQYFGPGTRLTVT.

The chain couples TRBV6-5 to TRBJ1-2; the match to TRBD1 covers 10 bases. The V gene end was trimmed by 5 bases and the J gene end by 7 bases; junction bases not matched to a gene: 7. CDR3 length equals 14 residues. Per germline, CDR1 MNHEY and CDR2 SVGAGI. This CDR3 is CASSRTGGRVGYTF. In DNA form, the CDR3 reads TGTGCCAGCAGTAGGACAGGGGGACGTGTTGGCTACACCTTC.